A single sample is the source of the 14 T cell receptor beta chains below, sequenced in a study of cytomegalovirus exposure and HLA in healthy donors. Researchers ran the PCR with 60 Vbeta and 13 Jbeta primers. The table came from immunoSEQ multiplex PCR; TCRdb's copy has only in-frame clones and leaves some out. This sample carries over 95,000 clones, about 80% of them seen once, and the ten largest clones take around 3.6%. Sequencing was performed on PBMCs. The receptor source for this set is a man aged 40-49 years in good health and CMV-seronegative.

The V call is TRBV5-1, the J call TRBJ2-6, with D perhaps TRBD1 (6 bases). Germline V gene data show CDR1 as SGHRS and CDR2 as YFSETQ. Trimming took off 0 bases at V and 1 base at J, with 11 bases between the two ends. The CDR3 covers 17 residues. The CDR3 loop is CASSLEGRGSGANVLTF. CDR3 bases: TGCGCCAGCAGCTTGGAAGGCAGGGGATCTGGGGCCAACGTCCTGACTTTC. The variable domain in full, with the rest retrieved from reference TRBV5-1 and TRBJ2-6, is KAGVTQTPRYLIKTRGQQVTLSCSPISGHRSVSWYQQTPGQGLQFLFEYFSETQRNKGNFPGRFSGRQFSNSRSEMNVSTLELGDSALYLCASSLEGRGSGANVLTFGAGSRLTVL.

This chain links TRBV30 with TRBJ1-1; 7 bases are shared with TRBD1. Trimming at V came to 8 bases and at J to 7 bases, leaving 7 bases not matched to a gene. Germline V lookup: CDR1 GTSNPN, CDR2 SVGIG (reference sequence). CDR3 size: 11 residues. This CDR3 is CANGQAYEAFF. Here the CDR3 DNA reads TGTGCCAATGGACAGGCCTATGAAGCTTTCTTT.

The chain carries TRBV19 and TRBJ2-7; D might be TRBD2 (5 bases). The length of the CDR3 is 15 residues. The germline gives CDR1 LNHDA, CDR2 SQIVND (reference sequence). V lost 3 bases and J lost 4, with 16 bases in between. In DNA form, the CDR3 reads TGTGCCAGTAGTATTGGGCAAGGCGGGCGATACGAGCAGTACTTC. Translation: CASSIGQGGRYEQYF.

The rearrangement joins TRBV5-8 to TRBJ2-7; the D is unclear. This CDR3 is built from 14 residues. Germline V gene data show CDR1 as SGHTS and CDR2 as YDEGEE. Trimming cost V 4 bases and J 2 bases, with 13 bases left between them. CDR3 in amino acids: CASSPPRHPYEQYF. The CDR3 DNA is TGTGCCAGCAGCCCGCCGAGACACCCCTACGAGCAGTACTTC.

The genes are TRBV15 and TRBJ2-4, with D possibly matching TRBD1 (6 bases). V lost 3 bases, J lost 0 bases, and 21 bases lay in between. This CDR3 has 19 amino acids. Germline V gene data show CDR1 as LNHNV and CDR2 as YYDKDF (reference sequence). The CDR3 region is CATSSKQGRVPVAKNIQYF. CDR3 DNA: TGTGCCACCAGCAGTAAACAGGGAAGGGTTCCAGTAGCCAAAAACATTCAGTACTTC.

This clone came up many times. The V and J genes are TRBV10-3 and TRBJ2-5, with 11 nucleotides matching TRBD2. Trimming removed 3 bases from V and 2 bases from J; junction bases left unmatched: 5. The CDR3 extends over 16 amino acids. The V gene's germline CDR1 is ENHRY and CDR2 SYGVKD. The DNA of the CDR3 is TGTGCCATCAGTGACTTAGCGGGAGGGAGACAAGAGACCCAGTACTTC. It specifies CAISDLAGGRQETQYF.

Only a few counts were recorded for this clone. V and J are TRBV14 and TRBJ1-1; D possibly corresponds to TRBD1 (5 bases). The CDR3 is 14 amino acids. CDR1 is SGHDN, CDR2 FVKESK, per germline. Trimming removed 4 bases at V and 2 bases at J, with 11 bases between. The CDR3 sequence is CASSPRQTNTEAFF. Here the CDR3 DNA reads TGTGCCAGCAGCCCTCGACAGACCAACACTGAAGCTTTCTTT.

The chain recombines TRBV4-2 with TRBJ1-2, with TRBD1 identical over 7 bases. V lost 0 bases, J lost 2 bases, and 6 bases stayed unmatched. The CDR3 is 16 amino acids. Germline V gene sequence: CDR1 LGHNA, CDR2 YNFKEQ. Here the CDR3 DNA reads TGTGCCAGCAGCCAAGAGGAGACAGGGCAAAACTATGGCTACACCTTC. It specifies CASSQEETGQNYGYTF.

The genes are TRBV11-2 and TRBJ2-2; a weak D match, TRBD1 (6 bases). Germline CDR1 is SGHAT and CDR2 is FQNNGV. The CDR3 is made up of 15 amino acids. The V end was cut by 5 bases, the J end by 4 bases, with 14 bases between. The CDR3 here is CASSPYREGTGELFF. CDR3 bases: TGTGCCAGCAGCCCGTACAGGGAAGGCACCGGGGAGCTGTTTTTT.

Note on this clone: The junction shows a germline mismatch at one end, possibly a read error. V is TRBV5-1 and J is TRBJ2-1; a weak D match, TRBD1 (5 bases). This CDR3 is 12 amino acids long. The germline V gene has CDR1 SGHRS and CDR2 YFSETQ. This CDR3 is CASSLGGNGQFF. The CDR3 nucleotides are TGCGCCAGCAGCTTGGGGGGCAATGGGCAGTTCTTC.

The chain recombines TRBV7-9 with TRBJ2-7; D uncertain. Germline CDR1 reads SEHNR; CDR2 reads FQNEAQ (reference sequence). Between the trimmed V and J ends, which lost 1 base and 10 bases, there was a span of 11 bases. The length of the CDR3 is 12 residues. The CDR3 reads CASSLDRSGQYF. In DNA, the CDR3 is TGTGCCAGCAGCTTAGACCGGAGTGGACAGTACTTC.

This rearrangement joins TRBV9 to TRBJ2-2; 9 nucleotides line up with TRBD1. J was trimmed by 6 bases and V by 3 bases; bases with no gene match: 6. The CDR3 is 15 amino acids. Germline CDR1 is SGDLS and CDR2 is YYNGEE. For the CDR3, the DNA is TGTGCCAGCAGCGCTACAGGGGGCGCGGCCGGGGAGCTGTTTTTT. This encodes CASSATGGAAGELFF.

The J gene is TRBJ1-2, the V gene TRBV7-9; D remains unclear. Germline assignment: CDR1 SEHNR and CDR2 FQNEAQ (reference sequence). V lost 5 bases and J lost 1, with 17 bases in between. The CDR3 covers 16 residues. The CDR3, as DNA: TGTGCCAGCAGCAGAGAGGCGGCGGCGGTTAACTATGGCTACACCTTC. Its protein product is CASSREAAAVNYGYTF.

J is TRBJ2-5 and V is TRBV2; D is ambiguous. In germline, CDR1 is SNHLY, CDR2 FYNNEI. V lost 8 bases to trimming and J lost 5 bases, with 9 bases between them. The length of the CDR3 is 11 residues. The CDR3 sequence is CASARAETQYF. In DNA form, the CDR3 reads TGTGCCAGCGCGCGCGCCGAGACCCAGTACTTC.